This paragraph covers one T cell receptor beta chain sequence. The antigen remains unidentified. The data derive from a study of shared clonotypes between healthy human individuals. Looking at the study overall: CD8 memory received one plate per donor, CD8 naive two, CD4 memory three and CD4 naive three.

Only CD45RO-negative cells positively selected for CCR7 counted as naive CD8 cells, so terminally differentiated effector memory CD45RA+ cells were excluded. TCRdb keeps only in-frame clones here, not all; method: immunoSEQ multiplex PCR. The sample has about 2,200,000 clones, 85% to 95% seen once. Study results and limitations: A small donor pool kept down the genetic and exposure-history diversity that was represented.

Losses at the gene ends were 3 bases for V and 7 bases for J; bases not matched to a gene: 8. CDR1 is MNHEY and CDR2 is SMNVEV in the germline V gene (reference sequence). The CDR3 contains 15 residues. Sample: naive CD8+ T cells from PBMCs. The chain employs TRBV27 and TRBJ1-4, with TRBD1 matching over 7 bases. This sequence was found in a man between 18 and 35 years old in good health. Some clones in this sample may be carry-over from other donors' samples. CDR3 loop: CASSFLQGSGEKLFF. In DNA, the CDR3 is TGTGCCAGCAGTTTCTTACAGGGGAGCGGTGAAAAACTGTTTTTT.